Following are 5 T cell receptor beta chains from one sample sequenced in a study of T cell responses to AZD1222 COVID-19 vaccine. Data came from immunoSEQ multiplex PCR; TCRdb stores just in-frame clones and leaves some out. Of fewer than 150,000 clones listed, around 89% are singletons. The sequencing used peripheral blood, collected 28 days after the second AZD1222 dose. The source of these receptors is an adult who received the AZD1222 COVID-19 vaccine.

The chain's CDR3 is CASRAGTGIYEQYF. CDR3 sequence (DNA): TGTGCCAGCAGGGCTGGGACAGGGATCTACGAGCAGTACTTC. This chain uses TRBV2 with TRBJ2-7; 9 bases are a match to TRBD1. CDR1 and CDR2 from the germline V gene are SNHLY and FYNNEI. The J segment lost 3 bases and the V segment lost 6 bases, leaving 6 bases of the junction unmatched. This CDR3 region has 14 residues.

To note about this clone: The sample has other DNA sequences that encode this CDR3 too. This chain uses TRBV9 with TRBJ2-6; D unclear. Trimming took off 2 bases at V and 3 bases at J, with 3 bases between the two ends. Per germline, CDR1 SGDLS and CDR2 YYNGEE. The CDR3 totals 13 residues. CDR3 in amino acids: CASSVGGANVLTF. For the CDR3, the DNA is TGTGCCAGCAGCGTTGGTGGGGCCAACGTCCTGACTTTC.

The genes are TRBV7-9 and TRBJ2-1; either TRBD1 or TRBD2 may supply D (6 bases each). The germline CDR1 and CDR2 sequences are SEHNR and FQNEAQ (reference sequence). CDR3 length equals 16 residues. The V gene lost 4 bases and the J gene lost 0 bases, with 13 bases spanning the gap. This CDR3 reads CASSWEDSRSYNEQFF. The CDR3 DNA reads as TGTGCCAGCAGCTGGGAGGACAGTCGCTCCTACAATGAGCAGTTCTTC.

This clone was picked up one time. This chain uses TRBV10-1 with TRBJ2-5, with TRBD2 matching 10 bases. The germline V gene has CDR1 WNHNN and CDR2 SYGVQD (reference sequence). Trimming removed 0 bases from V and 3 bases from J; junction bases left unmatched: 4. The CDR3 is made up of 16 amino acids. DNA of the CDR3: TGCGCCAGCAGTGAGTCGAGCGGGGGGGCCGAAGAGACCCAGTACTTC. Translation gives CASSESSGGAEETQYF.

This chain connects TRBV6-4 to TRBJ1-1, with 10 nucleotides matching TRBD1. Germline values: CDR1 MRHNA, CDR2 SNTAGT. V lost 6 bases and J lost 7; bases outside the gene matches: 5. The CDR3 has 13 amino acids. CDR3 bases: TGTGCCAGCAGCCGGGACAGGGGAGATGAAGCTTTCTTT. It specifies CASSRDRGDEAFF.